A selection of T cell receptor beta chains follows, all from one sample in a study of shared clonotypes between healthy human individuals. Libraries were prepared by immunoSEQ multiplex PCR; TCRdb keeps only in-frame clonotypes and omits some of them. The sample lists about 1 million clones; around 74% were seen once. Sequencing was done on a sample of memory CD4+ T cells sorted from blood. The source is a man aged 18 to 29 in good health. The CDR3 runs from the conserved cysteine through the conserved F or W. D genes are given only for firm matches. The size field is filled for only some rows; it gives once, few, many or a size class.

v_call: TRBV30; clone_size: few; cdr3_length: 13; d_call: .; j_call: TRBJ1-5; cdr3_nt: TGTGCCTGGAGTCGGGGACCCGCTGGGCCCCAGCATTTT; cdr3_aa: CAWSRGPAGPQHF
v_call: TRBV5-1; clone_size: .; cdr3_length: 14; d_call: .; j_call: TRBJ2-3; cdr3_nt: TGCGCCAGCAGCTTGGAAGCTGAGGTAGATACGCAGTATTTT; cdr3_aa: CASSLEAEVDTQYF
v_call: TRBV19; clone_size: .; cdr3_length: 13; d_call: .; j_call: TRBJ2-5; cdr3_nt: TGTGCCAGTAGTAGTGAGGGCGACGGGACCCAGTACTTC; cdr3_aa: CASSSEGDGTQYF
v_call: TRBV5-1; clone_size: .; cdr3_length: 14; d_call: TRBD1; j_call: TRBJ1-4; cdr3_nt: TGCGCCAGCAGCTTGGCCGGGACAGGGGAAAAACTGTTTTTT; cdr3_aa: CASSLAGTGEKLFF
v_call: TRBV2; clone_size: .; cdr3_length: 13; d_call: TRBD1; j_call: TRBJ1-2; cdr3_nt: TGTGCCAGCACGGCGACAGGGGCCTATGGCTACACCTTC; cdr3_aa: CASTATGAYGYTF
v_call: TRBV14; clone_size: .; cdr3_length: 15; d_call: .; j_call: TRBJ2-3; cdr3_nt: TGTGCCAGCAGCCAGCCACAGGGTTTGGGTAATACGCAGTATTTT; cdr3_aa: CASSQPQGLGNTQYF
v_call: TRBV6-4; clone_size: few; cdr3_length: 15; d_call: TRBD2; j_call: TRBJ2-1; cdr3_nt: TGTGCCAGCAGGCCGGGACTAGCGGGGGACAATGAGCAGTTCTTC; cdr3_aa: CASRPGLAGDNEQFF
v_call: TRBV9; clone_size: few; cdr3_length: 15; d_call: TRBD1; j_call: TRBJ1-4; cdr3_nt: TGTGCCAGCAGCGTCGGACAGGGTCCTAATGAAAAACTGTTTTTT; cdr3_aa: CASSVGQGPNEKLFF
v_call: TRBV2; clone_size: .; cdr3_length: 12; d_call: .; j_call: TRBJ1-2; cdr3_nt: TGTGCCAGCAGTGATATAGGTCAGGGCTACACCTTC; cdr3_aa: CASSDIGQGYTF
v_call: TRBV5-6; clone_size: .; cdr3_length: 13; d_call: TRBD1; j_call: TRBJ2-5; cdr3_nt: TGTGCCAGCAGCTTGGACAGGGGAGAGACCCAGTACTTC; cdr3_aa: CASSLDRGETQYF
v_call: TRBV4-3; clone_size: many; cdr3_length: 16; d_call: TRBD2; j_call: TRBJ2-1; cdr3_nt: TGCGCCAGCAGCCAGGGAGCGGGAATCGTCAACAATGAGCAGTTCTTC; cdr3_aa: CASSQGAGIVNNEQFF
v_call: TRBV5-4; clone_size: .; cdr3_length: 14; d_call: TRBD2; j_call: TRBJ2-5; cdr3_nt: TGTGCCAGCCGGACGGGAGGGGCTGAGGAGACCCAGTACTTC; cdr3_aa: CASRTGGAEETQYF
v_call: TRBV27; clone_size: .; cdr3_length: 14; d_call: .; j_call: TRBJ2-7; cdr3_nt: TGTGCCAGCAGTTTACGCGTTAGGGCCCACGAGCAGTACTTC; cdr3_aa: CASSLRVRAHEQYF
v_call: TRBV27; clone_size: .; cdr3_length: 15; d_call: .; j_call: TRBJ1-2; cdr3_nt: TGTGCCAGCAGTCCATACCTAATCGGGGGCTGGGGCTACACCTTC; cdr3_aa: CASSPYLIGGWGYTF
v_call: TRBV30; clone_size: .; cdr3_length: 13; d_call: .; j_call: TRBJ2-5; cdr3_nt: TGTGCCTGGAGTCGGGGCGGGCAAGAGACCCAGTACTTC; cdr3_aa: CAWSRGGQETQYF
v_call: TRBV7-9; clone_size: .; cdr3_length: 13; d_call: .; j_call: TRBJ2-5; cdr3_nt: TGTGCCAGCACCCGGGGGGCGATAGAGACCCAGTACTTC; cdr3_aa: CASTRGAIETQYF
v_call: TRBV5-1; clone_size: .; cdr3_length: 16; d_call: .; j_call: TRBJ1-5; cdr3_nt: TGCGCCAGCAGCAGGGGCCCTTCGGAAGGAGGTCAGCCCCAGCATTTT; cdr3_aa: CASSRGPSEGGQPQHF
v_call: TRBV7-2; clone_size: .; cdr3_length: 14; d_call: TRBD2; j_call: TRBJ2-3; cdr3_nt: TGTGCCAGCAGCATCCTAGCGGGGGTAGATGCGCAGTATTTT; cdr3_aa: CASSILAGVDAQYF
v_call: TRBV5-6; clone_size: .; cdr3_length: 16; d_call: TRBD1; j_call: TRBJ1-6; cdr3_nt: TGTGCCAGCAGCTTTTATGGTGGACAGGCGGATTCACCCCTCCACTTT; cdr3_aa: CASSFYGGQADSPLHF